This T cell receptor (beta chain) appears in the sequencing data of a study of OX40 agonist ivuxolimab in advanced cancers. Germline CDR1 reads MGHRA; CDR2 reads YSYEKL. V lost 0 bases, J lost 2 bases, and 4 bases lay in between. There are 13 residues in the CDR3. About this clone: Its specificity is not known.

The protocol was immunoSEQ multiplex PCR, while the TCRdb copy is restricted to in-frame clones and leaves out a portion. The sample has approximately 39,000 clones, roughly nine tenths seen once. General study findings and limits: Partial responders at 0.1-3.0 mg/kg showed near-lowest clonal expansion.

The sequence was obtained from an adult with an advanced solid tumor such as melanoma, head and neck, liver or kidney cancer. The rearrangement links TRBV4-1 to TRBJ1-1; D is ambiguous. This specimen consisted of CD4+ or CD8+ T cells sorted from blood, obtained in a trial of the OX40 agonist ivuxolimab. CDR3 nucleotides: TGCGCCAGCAGCCAAGACAGTAACACTGAAGCTTTCTTT. Its protein is CASSQDSNTEAFF.